Following are 17 T cell receptor beta chains from one sample sequenced in a study of shared clonotypes between healthy human individuals. Profiling relied on immunoSEQ multiplex PCR, and the TCRdb table lists in-frame clones only, not all of them. The data show under 750,000 clones, with 72% seen just once and less than 2% held by the top ten. The sequenced material came from memory CD4+ T cells sorted from blood. Subset reported: CD45RA-negative fraction. These receptor sequences come from a woman between 25 and 40 years old in good health.

The chain is built from TRBV5-5 and TRBJ1-4; D gene ambiguous. Germline CDR1 SGHKS, CDR2 YYEKEE (reference sequence). CDR3 length: 14 residues. V lost 0 bases to trimming and J lost 8 bases, with 11 bases between them. The CDR3 protein is CASSLGTGGEKLFF. CDR3 nucleotides: TGTGCCAGCAGCTTGGGGACCGGAGGGGAAAAACTGTTTTTT.

The chain has TRBV10-2 and TRBJ1-4, with D possibly TRBD1 on 5 matching bases. The germline V gene encodes CDR1 WSHSY and CDR2 SAAADI. The V and J ends lost 2 bases and 5 bases respectively, with 9 bases between them. There are 14 residues in the CDR3. The CDR3 DNA reads TGCGCCAGCAGTGAGGGGGCCCCGAATGAAAAACTGTTTTTT. It encodes CASSEGAPNEKLFF.

The chain carries TRBV19 and TRBJ1-5; D unclear. Between the trimmed V and J ends, which lost 3 bases and 0 bases, there was a span of 9 bases. Germline lookup yields CDR1 LNHDA and CDR2 SQIVND (reference sequence). The CDR3 is made up of 15 amino acids. The CDR3 nucleotides are TGTGCCAGTAGTATCGGCAGATCTAGCAATCAGCCCCAGCATTTT. This translates into CASSIGRSSNQPQHF.

This clone was observed a single time. The rearrangement links TRBV19 to TRBJ2-5, with 7 bases that match TRBD1. There are 14 residues in the CDR3. Germline CDR1 is LNHDA and CDR2 is SQIVND (reference sequence). Trimming at V came to 3 bases and at J to 2 bases, leaving 3 bases not matched to a gene. The CDR3, as DNA: TGTGCCAGTAGTATGCCGGGACAGCAAGAGACCCAGTACTTC. Amino acid sequence: CASSMPGQQETQYF.

This clone appeared many times. CDR3 amino acids: CASSLSSWTSGYSTDTQYF. CDR3 DNA sequence: TGTGCCAGCAGTTTATCTTCTTGGACTAGCGGATATAGCACAGATACGCAGTATTTT. The chain joins TRBV28 to TRBJ2-3; 10 bases align to TRBD2. The CDR3 runs to 19 residues. Germline-derived CDR1 and CDR2 are MDHEN and SYDVKM. The V gene end was trimmed by 1 base and the J gene end by 0 bases; junction bases not matched to a gene: 10.

The CDR3 nucleotides are TGTGCCAGTAGTGTCACAGGGGCACCGAACTATGGCTACACCTTC. Translation: CASSVTGAPNYGYTF. V and J are TRBV19 and TRBJ1-2; 7 bases fit TRBD1. This CDR3 spans 15 amino acids. V was clipped by 5 bases and J by 2 bases; unmatched bases: 8. CDR1 is LNHDA, CDR2 SQIVND, per germline (reference sequence).

The chain is built from TRBV5-1 and TRBJ1-5, with D perhaps TRBD1 (6 bases). Per germline, CDR1 SGHRS and CDR2 YFSETQ. V was shortened by 4 bases and J by 4 bases, with 12 bases between the two germline ends. The CDR3 runs to 14 residues. CDR3: CASSPGQTNQPQHF. CDR3 DNA: TGCGCCAGCAGCCCCGGACAGACTAATCAGCCCCAGCATTTT.

V usage is TRBV18 and J usage is TRBJ2-3, with 8 bases aligning to TRBD2. Germline CDR1 reads KGHSH; CDR2 reads LQKENI. The CDR3 runs 14 residues. V lost 6 bases, J lost 1 base, and 3 bases stayed unmatched. The CDR3 DNA is TGTGCCAGCTCTAAGACTAGCGGCACAGATACGCAGTATTTT. This encodes CASSKTSGTDTQYF.

This chain joins TRBV5-1 and TRBJ1-5; the D gene is possibly TRBD1 (5 bases). Per germline, CDR1 SGHRS and CDR2 YFSETQ. The V and J ends lost 0 bases and 9 bases respectively, with 13 bases between them. The CDR3 totals 14 residues. This CDR3 is CASSLGDVSGPQHF. The CDR3 DNA reads TGCGCCAGCAGCTTGGGGGACGTCTCCGGGCCCCAGCATTTT.

This clone was counted once. The chain's CDR3 is CSARGYNEQFF. The CDR3 DNA is TGCAGCGCCCGGGGATACAATGAGCAGTTCTTC. The V gene is TRBV29-1, the J gene TRBJ2-1; a weak D match, TRBD2 (5 bases). CDR1 is SQVTM and CDR2 is ANQGSEA in the germline V gene. CDR3 length: 11 amino acids. Trimming took 7 bases from V and 4 from J, leaving 8 bases between them.

Note on this clone: Different DNA sequences within this sample yield the same CDR3. V and J are TRBV19 and TRBJ2-2; 8 positions match TRBD2. V lost 1 base and J lost 1; bases outside the gene matches: 2. CDR1 and CDR2 (germline): LNHDA, SQIVND (reference sequence). CDR3 length: 16 amino acids. The chain's CDR3 is CASSIAAGVNTGELFF. CDR3 sequence (DNA): TGTGCCAGTAGTATAGCAGCGGGAGTGAACACCGGGGAGCTGTTTTTT.

Here the CDR3 DNA reads TGTGCCAGCAGCCTCCTGGGACAGGGGAATGAAAAACTGTTTTTT. Protein: CASSLLGQGNEKLFF. V is TRBV5-4 and J is TRBJ1-4; 10 nucleotides align to TRBD1. Germline V lookup: CDR1 SGHNT, CDR2 YYREEE (reference sequence). This CDR3 contains 15 residues. Trimming cost V 4 bases and J 5 bases; bases outside gene matches: 5.

The chain carries TRBV7-9 and TRBJ2-2, with D hard to call. This CDR3 comprises 12 residues. The germline CDR1 and CDR2 sequences are SEHNR and FQNEAQ (reference sequence). The germline V and J ends were trimmed by 8 bases and 10 bases, with 14 bases remaining between them. CDR3 coding DNA: TGTGCCAGCCCTACTCCGGAAGAGGAGCTGTTTTTT. Translated: CASPTPEEELFF. The full variable domain, in which reference TRBV7-9 and TRBJ2-2 provide the parts outside the CDR3, is DTGVSQNPRHKITKRGQNVTFRCDPISEHNRLYWYRQTLGQGPEFLTYFQNEAQLEKSRLLSDRFSAERPKGSFSTLEIQRTEQGDSAMYLCASPTPEEELFFGEGSRLTVL.

The chain combines TRBV10-3 with TRBJ2-3; 8 bases are a match to TRBD2. Germline V gene data show CDR1 as ENHRY and CDR2 as SYGVKD. The CDR3 is 17 residues long. Trimming took 0 bases from V and 0 from J; bases not matched to a gene: 5. CDR3 sequence: CAISESSSGRSTDTQYF. The CDR3, as DNA: TGTGCCATCAGTGAGTCAAGCAGCGGGAGAAGCACAGATACGCAGTATTTT.

The chain couples TRBV27 to TRBJ1-2, with 7 bases aligning to TRBD1. Trimming cost V 3 bases and J 0 bases; bases outside gene matches: 7. Per germline, CDR1 MNHEY and CDR2 SMNVEV (reference sequence). The CDR3 sequence is 16 residues long. CDR3 residues: CASSFYQGGANYGYTF. Written as DNA, the CDR3 is TGTGCCAGCAGTTTTTATCAGGGGGGGGCTAACTATGGCTACACCTTC.

V and J are TRBV27 and TRBJ2-3; TRBD2 agrees at 14 bases. V was pared by 5 bases and J by 4 bases, with 2 bases of the junction left unmatched. This CDR3 is built from 15 residues. CDR1 is MNHEY and CDR2 is SMNVEV in the germline V gene (reference sequence). The CDR3 nucleotides read TGTGCCAGCAGTCGGACTAGCGGGAGGTCAGATACGCAGTATTTT. Residues: CASSRTSGRSDTQYF.

The chain links TRBV7-9 to TRBJ2-3; unclear D gene. This CDR3 is 15 amino acids long. Looked up from germline, CDR1 is SEHNR and CDR2 is FQNEAQ (reference sequence). V dropped 5 bases and J dropped 2 bases, with 14 bases sitting between them. The CDR3 DNA reads as TGTGCCAGCAGCCTAACCTCGACCGTCACAGATACGCAGTATTTT. Protein sequence: CASSLTSTVTDTQYF. The variable domain in full, with the rest retrieved from reference TRBV7-9 and TRBJ2-3, is DTGVSQNPRHKITKRGQNVTFRCDPISEHNRLYWYRQTLGQGPEFLTYFQNEAQLEKSRLLSDRFSAERPKGSFSTLEIQRTEQGDSAMYLCASSLTSTVTDTQYFGPGTRLTVL.